The 20 T cell receptor beta chains below come from one sample, sequenced in a study of cytomegalovirus exposure and HLA in healthy donors. Use of 60 Vbeta and 13 Jbeta primers characterized the PCR. Profiled with immunoSEQ multiplex PCR; TCRdb holds only in-frame clones, not every one. Of 100,000 or so clones in the sample, around 79% were seen once. Source material: PBMCs. The receptors were sampled from a woman in her forties in good health and CMV-seropositive.

The V gene is TRBV28, the J gene TRBJ1-2, with D perhaps matching TRBD1 (5 bases). Germline loops: CDR1 MDHEN, CDR2 SYDVKM. Trimming cost V 10 bases and J 4 bases, with 13 bases left between them. This CDR3 has 12 amino acids. The CDR3 DNA reads as TGTGCCAATTTAAGGGGTAGCTATGGCTACACCTTC. Translated: CANLRGSYGYTF.

This clone is a singleton in its sample. The chain couples TRBV5-4 to TRBJ2-2; 8 nucleotides align to TRBD2. The CDR3 has 16 amino acids. Germline CDR1 SGHNT, CDR2 YYREEE (reference sequence). The junction had 7 bases not matched to a gene; V was cut back by 4 bases and J by 2 bases. CDR3 coding DNA: TGTGCCAGCAGCACAGGACTAGCCGTCAACACCGGGGAGCTGTTTTTT. Translated, it gives CASSTGLAVNTGELFF.

The CDR3 nucleotides are TGTGCCAGCAGTGAAGCTGCGCGGGTCATGACAGATACGCAGTATTTT. This gives the protein CASSEAARVMTDTQYF. This chain joins TRBV2 and TRBJ2-3, with D perhaps matching TRBD2 (5 bases). Germline CDR1 reads SNHLY; CDR2 reads FYNNEI. This CDR3 is 16 amino acids long. V lost 0 bases and J lost 3, with 13 bases in between. Supplemented by reference TRBV2 and TRBJ2-3, the full variable domain reads EPEVTQTPSHQVTQMGQEVILRCVPISNHLYFYWYRQILGQKVEFLVSFYNNEISEKSEIFDDQFSVERPDGSNFTLKIRSTKLEDSAMYFCASSEAARVMTDTQYFGPGTRLTVL.

The chain joins TRBV7-2 to TRBJ2-5, with 11 bases lining up with TRBD2. The J call may be faulty, since TRBJ2-7 better matches the DNA end. The length of the CDR3 is 15 residues. Germline lookup yields CDR1 SGHTA and CDR2 FQGNSA. The CDR3 sequence: CASSPRLAGSHEQYF. For the CDR3, the DNA is TGTGCCAGCAGCCCTCGACTAGCGGGAAGTCACGAGCAGTACTTC.

The V gene is TRBV5-1, the J gene TRBJ1-1; a possible D gene is TRBD1 (5 bases). Trimming stripped 1 base from V and 1 base from J, with 11 bases between. This CDR3 spans 15 amino acids. CDR1 is SGHRS, CDR2 YFSETQ, per germline. CDR3 sequence (DNA): TGCGCCAGCAGCTTGTTATCCACAGGGAACACTGAAGCTTTCTTT. Translating gives CASSLLSTGNTEAFF.

CDR3 loop: CASSDTTSGTDTQYF. For the CDR3, the DNA is TGTGCCAGCAGTGACACGACTAGCGGCACAGATACGCAGTATTTT. V is TRBV2 and J is TRBJ2-3; TRBD2 agrees at 8 bases. Germline assignment: CDR1 SNHLY and CDR2 FYNNEI. This CDR3 spans 15 amino acids. The V segment lost 3 bases and the J segment 1 base; nucleotides outside the gene matches: 3.

The genes are TRBV5-4 and TRBJ2-3; tentatively, D is TRBD2 (7 bases). The V and J ends lost 1 base and 8 bases respectively, with 20 bases between them. Per germline, CDR1 SGHNT and CDR2 YYREEE (reference sequence). The CDR3 is 16 amino acids. CDR3 DNA sequence: TGTGCCAGCAGCTTGTTAGGGGGGGCGGGAGCTCTTACGCAGTATTTT. It specifies CASSLLGGAGALTQYF.

The V and J genes are TRBV7-2 and TRBJ2-3, with 8 bases aligning to TRBD2. This CDR3 spans 17 amino acids. The germline V gene encodes CDR1 SGHTA and CDR2 FQGNSA. V trimming: 1 base; J trimming: 0 bases; junction bases outside the gene matches: 6. CDR3 region: CASSLGLAGLSTDTQYF. The CDR3 bases are TGTGCCAGCAGCTTAGGGCTAGCGGGCCTTAGCACAGATACGCAGTATTTT.

The V gene is TRBV27, the J gene TRBJ1-2; weak D call: TRBD1 (5 bases). The CDR3 covers 13 residues. Germline lookup yields CDR1 MNHEY and CDR2 SMNVEV (reference sequence). V was cut by 3 bases and J by 0 bases, with 5 bases left in between. CDR3 region: CASSLTANYGYTF. Here the CDR3 DNA reads TGTGCCAGCAGTTTGACAGCTAACTATGGCTACACCTTC.

This clone has a handful of counts. This chain connects TRBV7-2 to TRBJ2-7; 9 positions match TRBD1. This CDR3 comprises 14 residues. Germline V CDR1 and CDR2: SGHTA, FQGNSA. The junction had 4 bases not matched to a gene; V was cut back by 4 bases and J by 3 bases. CDR3 loop: CASSSRDRVYEQYF. In DNA form, the CDR3 reads TGTGCCAGCAGCTCCCGGGACAGGGTCTACGAGCAGTACTTC.

The chain recombines TRBV5-4 with TRBJ2-1; 7 nucleotides line up with TRBD2. After removal of 2 bases from V and 5 bases from J, the junction contained 7 bases not matched to a gene. Germline-derived CDR1 and CDR2 are SGHNT and YYREEE (reference sequence). This CDR3 contains 15 residues. Written as DNA, the CDR3 is TGTGCCAGCAGCTTACCAGCGGGAAGAAACAATGAGCAGTTCTTC. Translation: CASSLPAGRNNEQFF.

This clone was detected a few times. The rearrangement links TRBV9 to TRBJ2-7; D not certain. Deletions cut 0 bases from V and 6 bases from J, with 16 bases between. The CDR3 spans 15 residues. The germline gives CDR1 SGDLS, CDR2 YYNGEE. The CDR3 nucleotides are TGTGCCAGCAGCGTAGCGGGTTATCTTCAAAGCGAGCAGTACTTC. Translating it yields CASSVAGYLQSEQYF.

The rearrangement joins TRBV6-4 to TRBJ2-2; 10 bases align to TRBD1. There are 15 residues in the CDR3. Trimming took 3 bases from V and 7 from J; bases not matched to a gene: 5. In germline, CDR1 is MRHNA, CDR2 SNTAGT. This CDR3 reads CASSEDRGRVGELFF. CDR3 sequence (DNA): TGTGCCAGCAGTGAAGACAGGGGGCGCGTCGGGGAGCTGTTTTTT.

This clone was seen only once. The gene calls are TRBV14 and TRBJ2-7; D is undetermined. V was clipped by 3 bases and J by 4 bases, with 7 bases between them. The CDR3 is made up of 12 amino acids. Germline loops: CDR1 SGHDN, CDR2 FVKESK. For the CDR3, the DNA is TGTGCCAGCAGCCATCGAGGATACGAGCAGTACTTC. Translation: CASSHRGYEQYF. Combining the CDR3 with reference TRBV14 and TRBJ2-7 gives the whole variable domain EAGVTQFPSHSVIEKGQTVTLRCDPISGHDNLYWYRRVMGKEIKFLLHFVKESKQDESGMPNNRFLAERTGGTYSTLKVQPAELEDSGVYFCASSHRGYEQYFGPGTRLTVT.

The CDR3 DNA is TGCGCCAGCAGCCAAGAGACCCCCCGACAGGGTAGCTCCTACAATGAGCAGTTCTTC. It translates to CASSQETPRQGSSYNEQFF. The rearrangement joins TRBV4-1 to TRBJ2-1, with TRBD1 matching over 7 bases. This CDR3 is built from 19 residues. Trimming removed 0 bases from V and 0 bases from J; junction bases left unmatched: 11. In germline, CDR1 is MGHRA, CDR2 YSYEKL.

V is TRBV7-9 and J is TRBJ2-4; TRBD2 agrees at 11 bases. The CDR3 contains 19 residues. CDR1 and CDR2 from the germline V gene are SEHNR and FQNEAQ (reference sequence). The V segment lost 2 bases and the J segment 1 base; nucleotides outside the gene matches: 10. The CDR3 loop reads CASSLMNYSGRAAKNIQYF. The CDR3 nucleotides read TGTGCCAGCAGCTTAATGAACTATAGCGGGAGGGCGGCCAAAAACATTCAGTACTTC.

The V gene is TRBV18, the J gene TRBJ2-2; 16 bases map to TRBD2. Germline values: CDR1 KGHSH, CDR2 LQKENI. The CDR3 contains 20 residues. The V gene end was trimmed by 1 base and the J gene end by 0 bases; junction bases not matched to a gene: 5. CDR3 DNA: TGTGCCAGCTCACCACGTGGGACTAGCGGGAGGGCCGCGAACACCGGGGAGCTGTTTTTT. This encodes CASSPRGTSGRAANTGELFF.

This clone was observed a single time. The chain employs TRBV11-2 and TRBJ2-7; 9 positions match TRBD1. V shed 1 base and J 5 bases; nucleotides not matched to a gene: 6. The CDR3 has 15 residues. CDR1 and CDR2 (germline): SGHAT, FQNNGV. The CDR3 DNA follows: TGTGCCAGCAGCTTAGGGGGGACAGGGTTTGACGAGCAGTACTTC. It is translated as CASSLGGTGFDEQYF. Complete variable domain (other parts from reference TRBV11-2 and TRBJ2-7): EAGVAQSPRYKIIEKRQSVAFWCNPISGHATLYWYQQILGQGPKLLIQFQNNGVVDDSQLPKDRFSAERLKGVDSTLKIQPAKLEDSAVYLCASSLGGTGFDEQYFGPGTRLTVT.

This chain joins TRBV9 and TRBJ2-7; D gene ambiguous. The germline gives CDR1 SGDLS, CDR2 YYNGEE. The length of the CDR3 is 13 residues. Trimming removed 4 bases at V and 0 bases at J, with 8 bases between. The CDR3, as DNA: TGTGCCAGCAGCCTGAGGCCCTCCTACGAGCAGTACTTC. Translation: CASSLRPSYEQYF.

J is TRBJ2-3 and V is TRBV9; 7 bases align to TRBD2. Germline V lookup: CDR1 SGDLS, CDR2 YYNGEE. The trim removed 0 bases at V and 4 bases at J, leaving 8 bases unmatched. The CDR3 is made up of 16 amino acids. CDR3 sequence reads: CASSVVGGRGADTQYF. The CDR3 DNA follows: TGTGCCAGCAGCGTAGTGGGCGGGAGAGGGGCAGATACGCAGTATTTT.